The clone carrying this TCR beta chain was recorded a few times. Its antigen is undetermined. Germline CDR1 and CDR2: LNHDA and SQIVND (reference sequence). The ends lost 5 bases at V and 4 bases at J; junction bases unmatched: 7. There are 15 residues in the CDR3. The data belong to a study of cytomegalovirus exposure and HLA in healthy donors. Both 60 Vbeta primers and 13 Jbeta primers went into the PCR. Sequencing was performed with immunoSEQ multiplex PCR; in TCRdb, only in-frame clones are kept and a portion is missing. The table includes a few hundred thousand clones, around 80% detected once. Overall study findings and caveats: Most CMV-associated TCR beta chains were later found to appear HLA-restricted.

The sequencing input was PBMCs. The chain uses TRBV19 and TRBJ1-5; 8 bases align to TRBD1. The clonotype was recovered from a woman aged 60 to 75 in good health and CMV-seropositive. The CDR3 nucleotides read TGTGCCAGTAGTTTTACAGGGGGGACAAATCAGCCCCAGCATTTT. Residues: CASSFTGGTNQPQHF.